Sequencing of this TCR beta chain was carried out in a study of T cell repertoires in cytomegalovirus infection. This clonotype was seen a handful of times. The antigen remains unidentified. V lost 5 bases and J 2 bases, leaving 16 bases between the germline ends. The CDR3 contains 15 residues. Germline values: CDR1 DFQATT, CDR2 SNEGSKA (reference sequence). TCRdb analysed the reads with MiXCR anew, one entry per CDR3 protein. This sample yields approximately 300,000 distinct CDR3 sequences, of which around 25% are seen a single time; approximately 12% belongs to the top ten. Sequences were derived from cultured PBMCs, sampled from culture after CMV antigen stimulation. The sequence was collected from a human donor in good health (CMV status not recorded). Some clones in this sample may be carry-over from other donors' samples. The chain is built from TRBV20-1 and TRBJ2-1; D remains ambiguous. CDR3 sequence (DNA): TGCAGTGCTCCGCCGCTCGGTTGGCCCTACAATGAGCAGTTCTTC. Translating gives CSAPPLGWPYNEQFF.